This paragraph covers one T cell receptor beta chain sequence. This clonotype was seen at least ten times. Its cognate antigen has yet to be identified. No quality values exist for individual bases; no much larger clone is one base distant. TCRdb shows the sequencer as Illumina HiSeq 1500. TCRdb redid the processing of the public reads, applying fastp at Q25 and MiXCR, and retained in-frame beta chains. Each entry is one CDR3 protein sequence, shown with its most common DNA and genes. In this sample the table shows some 350,000 distinct CDR3 sequences, 29% of which occur a single time. 20% of the sample lies in the top ten. These data come from a study of T cell repertoires in cytomegalovirus infection (dated 2019 in TCRdb). As for the study more broadly: The peptide stimulations were aimed at well-studied HLA-B-restricted epitopes as well as recently identified HLA-C-restricted CMV epitopes, whose presentation resists viral immunomodulation. Because public TCR beta signatures pointed to carriage of CMV infection together with the matching HLA type, the HLA type of each donor mattered for the analysis. The research as a whole found: Carriers of CMV infection plus the relevant HLA type were discriminated by the cumulative frequency of public TCR beta family members in the study cohort and in an independent roughly 340-donor cohort. The ex vivo response was dominated by HLA-C-restricted CMV-specific TCR beta clonotypes, which also provided the single most frequent clonotype in two of eight donors.

The treatment or condition label, read with the paper, signifies: in vitro stimulation with specific CMV peptide epitopes to enrich CMV-specific T cells. CDR1 and CDR2, looked up from the germline V gene, are SGHVS and FQNEAQ. A distance of 9 bases separates the germline ends of V and J, which lose 1 base and 1 base respectively. The CDR3 spans 15 residues, from the cysteine through the phenylalanine. Only the CDR3 portion is preserved as DNA: 45 bases, with reading frame beginning at the first base. The sequencing used cultured PBMCs, collected from culture after CMV antigen stimulation. The TCR originated in a human donor in good health (CMV status not recorded). Some clones in this sample may be carry-over from other donors' samples. The chain is encoded by TRBV7-8 joined to TRBJ2-3, with the D segment identity uncertain. CDR3 loop: CASSLGIGGTDTQYF. Read as DNA, the sequence is TGTGCCAGCAGCTTAGGGATCGGCGGCACAGATACGCAGTATTTT.